This T cell receptor (beta chain) comes out of a study of tumor-infiltrating lymphocytes in oesophageal squamous cell carcinoma. Germline V gene data show CDR1 as SGHVS and CDR2 as FNYEAQ. The CDR3 covers 14 residues. Trimming removed 3 bases from V and 0 bases from J, with 9 bases in between. TCRdb passed the PCR reads through MiXCR, listing each CDR3 protein once. The sample holds roughly 14,000 distinct CDR3 sequences; around half are singletons and the top ten take about 38%. The sequence was obtained from a female donor with esophageal squamous cell carcinoma. Sequencing was carried out using esophageal tumor tissue. This chain uses TRBV7-6 with TRBJ2-7; possible D gene TRBD2, 6 bases. The CDR3 region is CASSFGGISYEQYF. CDR3 coding DNA: TGTGCCAGCAGCTTTGGGGGGATCTCCTACGAGCAGTACTTC.